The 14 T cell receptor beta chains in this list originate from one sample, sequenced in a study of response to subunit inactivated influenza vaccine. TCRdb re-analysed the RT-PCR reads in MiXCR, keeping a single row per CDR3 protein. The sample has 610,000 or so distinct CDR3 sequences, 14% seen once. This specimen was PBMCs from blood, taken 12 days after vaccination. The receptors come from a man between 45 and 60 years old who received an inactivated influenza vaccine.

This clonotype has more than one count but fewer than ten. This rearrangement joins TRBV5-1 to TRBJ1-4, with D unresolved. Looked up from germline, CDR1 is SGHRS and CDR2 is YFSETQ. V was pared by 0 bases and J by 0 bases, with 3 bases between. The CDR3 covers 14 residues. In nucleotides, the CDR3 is TGCGCCAGCAGCTTGGATACAACTAATGAAAAACTGTTTTTT. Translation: CASSLDTTNEKLFF.

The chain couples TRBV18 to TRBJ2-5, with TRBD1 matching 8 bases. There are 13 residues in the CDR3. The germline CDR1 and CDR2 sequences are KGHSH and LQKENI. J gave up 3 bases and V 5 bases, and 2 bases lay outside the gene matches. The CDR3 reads CASSRGQEETQYF. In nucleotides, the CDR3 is TGTGCCAGCTCAAGGGGACAGGAAGAGACCCAGTACTTC.

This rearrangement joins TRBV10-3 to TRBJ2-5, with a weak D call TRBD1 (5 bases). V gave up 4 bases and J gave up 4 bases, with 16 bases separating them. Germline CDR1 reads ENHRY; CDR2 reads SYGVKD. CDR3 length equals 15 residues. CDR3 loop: CAISVRAGFGETQYF. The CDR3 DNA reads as TGTGCCATCAGTGTTCGTGCAGGGTTTGGAGAGACCCAGTACTTC.

The DNA for the CDR3 is TGCGCCAGCAGACCGGGACAGAGCACAGATACGCAGTATTTT. Protein sequence: CASRPGQSTDTQYF. V gene TRBV5-1 combines with J gene TRBJ2-3, with TRBD1 identical over 7 bases. There are 14 residues in the CDR3. Germline CDR1 is SGHRS and CDR2 is YFSETQ. J was trimmed by 0 bases and V by 5 bases; bases with no gene match: 3.

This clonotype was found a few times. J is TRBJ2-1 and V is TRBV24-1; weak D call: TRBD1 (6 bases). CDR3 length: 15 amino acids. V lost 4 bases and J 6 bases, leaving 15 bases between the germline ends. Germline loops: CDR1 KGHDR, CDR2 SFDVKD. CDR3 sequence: CATSDPGPRGNEQFF. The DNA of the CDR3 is TGTGCCACCAGTGACCCAGGCCCCAGGGGCAATGAGCAGTTCTTC.

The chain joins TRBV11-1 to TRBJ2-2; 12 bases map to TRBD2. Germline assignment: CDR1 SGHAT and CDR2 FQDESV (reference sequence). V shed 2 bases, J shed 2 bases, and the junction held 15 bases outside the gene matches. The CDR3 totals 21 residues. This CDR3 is CASSLKVQLAGGPLNTGELFF. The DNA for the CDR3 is TGTGCCAGCAGCTTAAAAGTACAACTAGCGGGGGGCCCACTTAACACCGGGGAGCTGTTTTTT.

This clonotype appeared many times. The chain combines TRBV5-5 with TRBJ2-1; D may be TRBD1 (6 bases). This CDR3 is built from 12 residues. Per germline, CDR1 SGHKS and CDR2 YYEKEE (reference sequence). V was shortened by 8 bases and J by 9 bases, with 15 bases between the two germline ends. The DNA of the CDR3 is TGTGCCAGTTACAGGGTCCGTGGTGAGCAGTTCTTC. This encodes CASYRVRGEQFF.

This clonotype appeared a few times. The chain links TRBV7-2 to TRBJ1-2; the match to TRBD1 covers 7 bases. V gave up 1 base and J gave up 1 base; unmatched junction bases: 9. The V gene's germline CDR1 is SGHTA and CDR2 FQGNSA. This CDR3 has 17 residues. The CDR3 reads CASSLGYGTDINYGYTF. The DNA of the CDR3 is TGTGCCAGCAGCTTAGGTTACGGGACAGATATTAACTATGGCTACACCTTC. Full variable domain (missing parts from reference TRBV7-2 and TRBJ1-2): GAGVSQSPSNKVTEKGKDVELRCDPISGHTALYWYRQSLGQGLEFLIYFQGNSAPDKSGLPSDRFSAERTGGSVSTLTIQRTQQEDSAVYLCASSLGYGTDINYGYTFGSGTRLTVV.

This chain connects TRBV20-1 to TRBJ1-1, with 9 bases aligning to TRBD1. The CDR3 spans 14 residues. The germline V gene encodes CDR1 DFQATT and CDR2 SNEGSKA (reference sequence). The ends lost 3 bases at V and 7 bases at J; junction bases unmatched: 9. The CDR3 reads CSASRTGAPNEAFF. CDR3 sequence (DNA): TGCAGTGCTAGCCGGACAGGGGCGCCGAATGAAGCTTTCTTT.

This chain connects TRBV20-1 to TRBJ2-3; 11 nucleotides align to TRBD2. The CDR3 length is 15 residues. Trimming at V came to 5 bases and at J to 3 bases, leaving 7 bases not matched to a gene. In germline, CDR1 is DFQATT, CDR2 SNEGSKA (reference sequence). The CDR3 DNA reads TGCAGTGCTCCTCATAGCGGGAGGGCAACAGATACGCAGTATTTT. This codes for CSAPHSGRATDTQYF.

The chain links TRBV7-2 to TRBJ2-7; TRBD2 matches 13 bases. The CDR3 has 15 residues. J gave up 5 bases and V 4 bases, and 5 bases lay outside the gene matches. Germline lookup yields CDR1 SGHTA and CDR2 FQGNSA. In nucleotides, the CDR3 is TGTGCCAGCAGCTCGACTAGCGGGGGGTACAACGAGCAGTACTTC. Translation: CASSSTSGGYNEQYF.

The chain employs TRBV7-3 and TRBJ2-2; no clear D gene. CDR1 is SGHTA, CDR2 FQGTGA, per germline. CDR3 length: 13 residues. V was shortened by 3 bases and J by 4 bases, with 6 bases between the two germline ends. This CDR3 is CASSFTPTGELFF. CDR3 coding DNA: TGTGCCAGCAGCTTCACCCCCACCGGGGAGCTGTTTTTT.

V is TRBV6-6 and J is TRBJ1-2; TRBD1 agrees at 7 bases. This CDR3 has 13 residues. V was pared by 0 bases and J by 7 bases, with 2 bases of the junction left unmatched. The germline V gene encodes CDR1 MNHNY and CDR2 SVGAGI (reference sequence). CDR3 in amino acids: CASSYSGGVGYTF. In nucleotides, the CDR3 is TGTGCCAGCAGTTACTCAGGGGGCGTTGGCTACACCTTC.

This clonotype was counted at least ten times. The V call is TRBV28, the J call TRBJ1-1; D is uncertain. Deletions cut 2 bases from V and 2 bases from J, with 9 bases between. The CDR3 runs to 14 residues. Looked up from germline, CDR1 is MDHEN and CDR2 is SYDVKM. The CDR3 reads CASSLSGVNTEAFF. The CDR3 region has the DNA TGTGCCAGCAGTTTAAGTGGGGTAAACACTGAAGCTTTCTTT.